This T cell receptor (beta chain) originates from a study of T cells in Graves' hyperthyroidism and ophthalmopathy (dated by TCRdb to between 2018 and 2020). Broadly, across the study: Peripheral blood was sampled at the time of initial diagnosis, prior to any treatment. For training and testing, the 100 patients in the discovery cohort were randomly divided in a 7:3 ratio. Following sampling, methimazole starting at 30 mg daily was given to hyperthyroidism patients, and high-dose intravenous methylprednisolone was given to ophthalmopathy patients. The study also compared thyroid tissue and blood T-cell repertoires from roughly 6 Graves' hyperthyroidism patients. Prospective prediction of ophthalmopathy was tested in an independent validation cohort of 18 hyperthyroidism patients and 15 to 17 patients who later progressed to ophthalmopathy. TCR V-J signatures able to tell the groups apart were searched for in a discovery cohort of 100 or so patients, of whom 43 had Graves' ophthalmopathy and 55 to 60 had stable Graves' hyperthyroidism. The paper reports TCR Vbeta CDR3 sequencing of 140 or so peripheral blood samples: some 44 ophthalmopathy, under 80 hyperthyroidism and approximately 17 progressor patients. Beyond this particular receptor, the publication reports: Most expanded thyroid clonotypes (frequency above 0.001) were also detected in blood, a finding suggesting that blood repertoires may reflect thyroid immune responses. In validation, the model predicted progression to ophthalmopathy a median of 6.5 months before onset, with about 71% sensitivity and 72.22% specificity. A 13 V-J signature model separated ophthalmopathy from stable hyperthyroidism, with roughly 88% sensitivity and about 81% specificity in cross-validation and 80%/75% in testing. Sample size was not statistically predetermined, and blinding of investigators to group allocation was not performed.

Moderately to severely active disease, a Clinical Activity Score of at least 3, a NOSPECS grade of at least 4, and a duration under 3 months were present in ophthalmopathy patients. The study excluded patients with uncontrolled infections, other autoimmune diseases, pregnancy or lactation. Diagnoses were established on the basis of clinical symptoms, serum thyroxine and TRAb, thyroid ultrasound, and orbital computed tomography. PBMCs were isolated from about 9.1 ml of fresh peripheral blood by Ficoll-Paque density gradient centrifugation. Trizol reagent was used to extract total RNA, and RNA quality was then checked on an Agilent 2100 Bioanalyzer. On this clonotype: Its target antigen remains unknown. No quality values exist for individual bases; no much larger clone is one base distant.

Trimming accounts for 4 bases at V and 2 bases at J, while the number of junction bases matched to no gene is 4. Its CDR3 holds 14 amino acids, cysteine through phenylalanine. Only the CDR3 DNA stays, 42 bases, in frame from base 1. The germline V gene gives CDR1 as SGHRS and CDR2 as YFSETQ. TCR beta CDR3 regions were amplified from RNA transcripts. The first round of RT-PCR for the TCR CDR3 was performed with the HTBI primer set and the Qiagen OneStep RT-PCR kit. A second multiplex PCR round built the libraries, followed by size selection and purification. Paired-end sequencing of the libraries was performed with 100 bp reads on an Illumina HiSeq2000. Regarding the original processing steps: Raw data were processed with SOAPnuke, discarding reads with adapters, uncalled bases, mean Phred below 15, or no exact constant-primer or identifier match. High-quality paired reads were merged with COPE v1.2.5, and unique nucleotide sequences were defined as clonotypes. Clonotypes were aligned to IMGT TRBV, TRBD and TRBJ reference segments using MiTCR v1.1. Analysis was restricted to V-J combinations with a frequency above 0.0001, which covered over 98% of repertoires. A TCS score was defined as the ratio of F50 (clonal expansion) to E x V (chaos), with BLOSUM62-based TCRdist applied between CDR3 peptides within each V-J. Welch's t-statistics and random forest reduced around 510 V-J features to around 14, which were used in a naive Bayes classifier (R e1071). Starting from the raw public reads, TCRdb applied fastp trimming at Q25, assembled clones with MiXCR and retained in-frame beta chains. Entries are consolidated by CDR3 protein sequence, retaining the most common genes and DNA. What appears here as the V and J calls and clone size reflects TCRdb's work, not the paper's. The table for this sample lists approximately 430,000 distinct CDR3 sequences; roughly 15% of them were counted only once. The ten largest account for around 14% of the sample.

This receptor was obtained from a man aged 18 to 29 with Graves' ophthalmopathy. Sample: blood. The rearranged chain carries TRBV5-1 and TRBJ2-5; 8 bases in the middle match TRBD2. The DNA sequence is given as TGCGCCAGCAGCGTACGGGGGGGTCAAGAGACCCAGTACTTC. Translated, this is CASSVRGGQETQYF.